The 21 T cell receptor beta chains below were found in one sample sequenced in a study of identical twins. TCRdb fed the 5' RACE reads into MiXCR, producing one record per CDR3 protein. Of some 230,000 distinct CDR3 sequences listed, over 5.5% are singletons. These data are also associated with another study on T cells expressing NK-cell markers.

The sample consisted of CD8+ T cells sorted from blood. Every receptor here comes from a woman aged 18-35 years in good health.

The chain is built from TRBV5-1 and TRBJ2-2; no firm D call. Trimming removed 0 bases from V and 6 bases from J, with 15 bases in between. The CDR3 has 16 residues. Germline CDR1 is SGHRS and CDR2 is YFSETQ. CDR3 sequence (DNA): TGCGCCAGCAGCTTGGGGTTCCCACCATCCTCCGGGGAGCTGTTTTTT. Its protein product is CASSLGFPPSSGELFF.

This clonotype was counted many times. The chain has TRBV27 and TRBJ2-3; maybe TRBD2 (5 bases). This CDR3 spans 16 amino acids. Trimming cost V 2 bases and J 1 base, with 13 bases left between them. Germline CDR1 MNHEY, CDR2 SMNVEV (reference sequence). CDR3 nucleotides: TGTGCCAGCAGTTTAAAGGATCGAGCGGGCACAGATACGCAGTATTTT. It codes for CASSLKDRAGTDTQYF.

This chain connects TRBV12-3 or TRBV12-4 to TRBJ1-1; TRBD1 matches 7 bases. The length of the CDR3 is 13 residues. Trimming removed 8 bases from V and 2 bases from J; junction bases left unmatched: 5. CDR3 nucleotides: TGTGCCAGCGCCCAGGGGGGTAACACTGAAGCTTTCTTT. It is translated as CASAQGGNTEAFF.

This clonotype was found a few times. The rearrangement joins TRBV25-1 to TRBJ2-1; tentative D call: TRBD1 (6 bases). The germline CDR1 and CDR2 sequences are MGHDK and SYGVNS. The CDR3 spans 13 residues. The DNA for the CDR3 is TGTGCTGCTAAGTCAGGGGTTGTCGATGAGCAGTTCTTC. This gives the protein CAAKSGVVDEQFF.

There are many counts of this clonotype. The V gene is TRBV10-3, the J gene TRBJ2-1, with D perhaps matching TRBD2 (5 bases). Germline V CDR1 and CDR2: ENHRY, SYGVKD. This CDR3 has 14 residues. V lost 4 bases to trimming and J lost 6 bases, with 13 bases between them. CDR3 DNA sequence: TGTGCCATCAGTGGGGAAGCGGCCCTCAATGAGCAGTTCTTC. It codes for CAISGEAALNEQFF.

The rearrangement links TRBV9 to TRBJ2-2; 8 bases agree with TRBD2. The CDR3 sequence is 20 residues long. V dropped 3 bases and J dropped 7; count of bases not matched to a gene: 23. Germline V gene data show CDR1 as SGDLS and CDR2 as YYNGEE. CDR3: CASSGRAGTSPTPGNGELFF. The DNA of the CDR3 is TGTGCCAGCAGCGGTAGAGCCGGGACTAGTCCTACTCCTGGCAACGGGGAGCTGTTTTTT.

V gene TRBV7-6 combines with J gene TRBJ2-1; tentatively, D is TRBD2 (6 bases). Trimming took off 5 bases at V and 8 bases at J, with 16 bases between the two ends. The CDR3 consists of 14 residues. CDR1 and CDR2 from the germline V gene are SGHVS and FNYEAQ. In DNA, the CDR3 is TGTGCCAGCAGCCGATCCCGGAGGGTGGATGAGCAGTTCTTC. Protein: CASSRSRRVDEQFF.

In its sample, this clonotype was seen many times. The CDR3 DNA reads as TGTGCCAGCAGTTCGGGAGGGATCATAGATGAGCAGTTCTTC. Amino acid sequence: CASSSGGIIDEQFF. J is TRBJ2-1 and V is TRBV27, with 8 bases matching TRBD2. The V segment lost 4 bases and the J segment 8 bases; nucleotides outside the gene matches: 7. The CDR3 length is 14 residues. Germline V lookup: CDR1 MNHEY, CDR2 SMNVEV (reference sequence).

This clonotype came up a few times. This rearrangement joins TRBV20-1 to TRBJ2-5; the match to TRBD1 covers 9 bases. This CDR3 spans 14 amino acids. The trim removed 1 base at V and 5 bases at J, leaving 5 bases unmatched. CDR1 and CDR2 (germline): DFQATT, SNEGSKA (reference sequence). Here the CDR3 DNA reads TGCAGTGCTAGAGGGACAGGGGAGTTGGAGACCCAGTACTTC. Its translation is CSARGTGELETQYF.

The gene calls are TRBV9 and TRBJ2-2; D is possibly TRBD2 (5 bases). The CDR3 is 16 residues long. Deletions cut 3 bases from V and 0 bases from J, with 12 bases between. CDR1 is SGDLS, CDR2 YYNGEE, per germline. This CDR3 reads CASSAAGGTNTGELFF. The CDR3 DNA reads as TGTGCCAGCAGCGCGGCGGGTGGGACGAACACCGGGGAGCTGTTTTTT.

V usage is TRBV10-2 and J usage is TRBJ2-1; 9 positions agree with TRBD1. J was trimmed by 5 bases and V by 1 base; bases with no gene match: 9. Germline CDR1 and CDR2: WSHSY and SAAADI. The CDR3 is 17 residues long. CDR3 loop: CASSELVLGQGNNEQFF. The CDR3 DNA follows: TGCGCCAGCAGTGAGTTGGTGCTGGGACAGGGTAACAATGAGCAGTTCTTC.

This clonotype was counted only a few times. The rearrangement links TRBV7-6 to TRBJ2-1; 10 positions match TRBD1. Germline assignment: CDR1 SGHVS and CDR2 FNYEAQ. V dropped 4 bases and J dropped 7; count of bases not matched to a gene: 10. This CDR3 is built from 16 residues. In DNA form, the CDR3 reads TGTGCCAGCAGCTCGAAGACAGGGGGCGTTGGGAATGAGCAGTTCTTC. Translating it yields CASSSKTGGVGNEQFF.

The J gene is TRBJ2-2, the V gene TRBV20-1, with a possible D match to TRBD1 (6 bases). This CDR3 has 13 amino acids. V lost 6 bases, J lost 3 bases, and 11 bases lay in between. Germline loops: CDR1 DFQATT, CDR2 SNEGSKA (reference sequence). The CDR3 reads CSAPQGDTGELFF. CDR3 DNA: TGCAGTGCCCCACAGGGAGACACCGGGGAGCTGTTTTTT.

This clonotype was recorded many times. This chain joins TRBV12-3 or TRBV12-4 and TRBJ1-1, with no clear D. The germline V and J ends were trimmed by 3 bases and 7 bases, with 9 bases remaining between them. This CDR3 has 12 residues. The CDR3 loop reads CASSFGRGEAFF. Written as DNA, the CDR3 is TGTGCCAGCAGTTTTGGGCGAGGTGAAGCTTTCTTT.

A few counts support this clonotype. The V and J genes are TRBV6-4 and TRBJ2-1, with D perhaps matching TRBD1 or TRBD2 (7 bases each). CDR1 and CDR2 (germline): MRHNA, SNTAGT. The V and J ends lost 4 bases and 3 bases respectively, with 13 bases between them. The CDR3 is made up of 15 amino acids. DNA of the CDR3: TGTGCCAGCAGTGTCTCAGGGGGGGACTACAATGAGCAGTTCTTC. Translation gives CASSVSGGDYNEQFF.

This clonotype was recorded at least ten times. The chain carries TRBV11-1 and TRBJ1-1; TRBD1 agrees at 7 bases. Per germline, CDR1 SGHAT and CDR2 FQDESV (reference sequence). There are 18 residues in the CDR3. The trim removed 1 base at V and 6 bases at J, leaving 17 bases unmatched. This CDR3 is CASSLGSVTGLGRAEAFF. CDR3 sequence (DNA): TGTGCCAGCAGCTTAGGGTCGGTGACAGGGTTGGGGAGAGCTGAAGCTTTCTTT. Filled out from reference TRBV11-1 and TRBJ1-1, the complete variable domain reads EAEVAQSPRYKITEKSQAVAFWCDPISGHATLYWYRQILGQGPELLVQFQDESVVDDSQLPKDRFSAERLKGVDSTLKIQPAELGDSAMYLCASSLGSVTGLGRAEAFFGQGTRLTVV.

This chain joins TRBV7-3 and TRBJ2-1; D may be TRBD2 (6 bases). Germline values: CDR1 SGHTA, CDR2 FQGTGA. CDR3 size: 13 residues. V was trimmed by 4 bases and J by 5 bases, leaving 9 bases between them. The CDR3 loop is CASSSWGDNEQFF. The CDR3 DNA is TGTGCCAGCAGCTCCTGGGGGGACAATGAGCAGTTCTTC.

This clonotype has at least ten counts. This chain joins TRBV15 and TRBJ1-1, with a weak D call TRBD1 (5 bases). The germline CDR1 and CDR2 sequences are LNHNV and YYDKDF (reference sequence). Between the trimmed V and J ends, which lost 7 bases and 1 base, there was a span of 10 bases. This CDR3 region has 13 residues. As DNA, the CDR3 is TGTGCCACCAAAAAAACAGGGAACACTGAAGCTTTCTTT. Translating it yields CATKKTGNTEAFF. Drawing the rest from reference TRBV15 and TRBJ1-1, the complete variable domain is DAMVIQNPRYQVTQFGKPVTLSCSQTLNHNVMYWYQQKSSQAPKLLFHYYDKDFNNEADTPDNFQSRRPNTSFCFLDIRSPGLGDTAMYLCATKKTGNTEAFFGQGTRLTVV.

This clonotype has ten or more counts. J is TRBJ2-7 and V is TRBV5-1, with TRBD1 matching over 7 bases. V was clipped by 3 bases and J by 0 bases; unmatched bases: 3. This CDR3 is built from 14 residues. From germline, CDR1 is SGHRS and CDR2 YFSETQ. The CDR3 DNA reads TGCGCCAGCAGCTACGACAGGGACTCCTACGAGCAGTACTTC. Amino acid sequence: CASSYDRDSYEQYF. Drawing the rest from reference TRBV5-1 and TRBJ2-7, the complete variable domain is KAGVTQTPRYLIKTRGQQVTLSCSPISGHRSVSWYQQTPGQGLQFLFEYFSETQRNKGNFPGRFSGRQFSNSRSEMNVSTLELGDSALYLCASSYDRDSYEQYFGPGTRLTVT.

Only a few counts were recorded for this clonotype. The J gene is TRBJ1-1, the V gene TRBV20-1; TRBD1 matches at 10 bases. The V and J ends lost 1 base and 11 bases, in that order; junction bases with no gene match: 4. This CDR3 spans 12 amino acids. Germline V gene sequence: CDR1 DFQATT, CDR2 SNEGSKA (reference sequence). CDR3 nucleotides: TGCAGTGCTAGAGTAGGGGGACAGGGGGCTTTCTTT. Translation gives CSARVGGQGAFF.

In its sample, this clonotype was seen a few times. The CDR3, as DNA: TGTGCCAGCAGCTTAGCTACCCGGACCGAGCAGTACTTC. This encodes CASSLATRTEQYF. The chain couples TRBV7-9 to TRBJ2-7, with D hard to call. Germline lookup yields CDR1 SEHNR and CDR2 FQNEAQ (reference sequence). The length of the CDR3 is 13 residues. V lost 0 bases, J lost 6 bases, and 9 bases lay in between. Drawing the rest from reference TRBV7-9 and TRBJ2-7, the complete variable domain is DTGVSQNPRHKITKRGQNVTFRCDPISEHNRLYWYRQTLGQGPEFLTYFQNEAQLEKSRLLSDRFSAERPKGSFSTLEIQRTEQGDSAMYLCASSLATRTEQYFGPGTRLTVT.